This TCR beta chain derives from a study of cytomegalovirus exposure and HLA in healthy donors. The CDR3 is made up of 15 amino acids. Germline CDR1 and CDR2: SGDLS and YYNGEE. The junction had 3 bases not matched to a gene; V was cut back by 3 bases and J by 4 bases. In the case of this clone: Its antigen is unknown.

Study-wide points: Researchers counted 164 TCR beta chains as cytomegalovirus-associated.

60 Vbeta and 13 Jbeta primers were used in PCR. Sequencing used immunoSEQ multiplex PCR; TCRdb keeps in-frame clones, though not all of them. The sample holds roughly 190,000 clones; around four fifths are singletons and the top ten take around 3.1%. Input material: PBMCs. The rearrangement links TRBV9 to TRBJ2-1; 11 bases fit TRBD2. This clonotype originated in a female donor in good health and CMV-seronegative. DNA of the CDR3: TGTGCCAGCAGCGCGGGACTAGCGGAATACAATGAGCAGTTCTTC. This codes for CASSAGLAEYNEQFF.